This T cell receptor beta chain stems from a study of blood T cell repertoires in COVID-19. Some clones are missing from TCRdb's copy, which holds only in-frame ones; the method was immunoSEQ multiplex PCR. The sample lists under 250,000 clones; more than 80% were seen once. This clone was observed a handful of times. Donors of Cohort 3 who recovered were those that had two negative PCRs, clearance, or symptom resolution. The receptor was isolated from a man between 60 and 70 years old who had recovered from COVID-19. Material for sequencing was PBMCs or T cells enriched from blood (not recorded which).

This CDR3 is CASSLSQGGPEQYF. CDR3 nucleotides: TGCGCCAGCAGCTTATCACAGGGAGGGCCCGAGCAGTACTTC. The chain employs TRBV5-1 and TRBJ2-7; possibly TRBD2 for D (7 bases). In germline, CDR1 is SGHRS, CDR2 YFSETQ. The CDR3 runs 14 residues. V shed 2 bases and J shed 6 bases, with 15 bases lying between them.